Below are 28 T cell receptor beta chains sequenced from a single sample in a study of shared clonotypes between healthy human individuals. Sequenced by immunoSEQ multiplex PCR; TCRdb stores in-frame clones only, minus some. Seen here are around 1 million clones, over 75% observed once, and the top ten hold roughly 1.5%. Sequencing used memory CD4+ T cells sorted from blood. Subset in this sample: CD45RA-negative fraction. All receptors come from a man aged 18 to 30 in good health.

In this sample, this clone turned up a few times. CDR3 sequence: CASSPGGGSGAFF. CDR3 sequence (DNA): TGTGCCAGCTCCCCCGGAGGGGGGTCAGGAGCTTTCTTT. The chain combines TRBV18 with TRBJ1-1; maybe TRBD1 (6 bases). Germline loops: CDR1 KGHSH, CDR2 LQKENI. This CDR3 has 13 residues. Between the trimmed V and J ends, which lost 6 bases and 10 bases, there was a span of 18 bases. The variable domain in full, with the rest retrieved from reference TRBV18 and TRBJ1-1, is NAGVMQNPRHLVRRRGQEARLRCSPMKGHSHVYWYRQLPEEGLKFMVYLQKENIIDESGMPKERFSAEFPKEGPSILRIQQVVRGDSAAYFCASSPGGGSGAFFGQGTRLTVV.

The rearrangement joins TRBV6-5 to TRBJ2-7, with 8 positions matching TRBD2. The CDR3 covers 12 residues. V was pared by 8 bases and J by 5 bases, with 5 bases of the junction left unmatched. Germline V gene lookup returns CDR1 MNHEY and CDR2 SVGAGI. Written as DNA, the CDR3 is TGTGCCAGCGTCGGGAGGGGCCACGAGCAGTACTTC. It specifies CASVGRGHEQYF.

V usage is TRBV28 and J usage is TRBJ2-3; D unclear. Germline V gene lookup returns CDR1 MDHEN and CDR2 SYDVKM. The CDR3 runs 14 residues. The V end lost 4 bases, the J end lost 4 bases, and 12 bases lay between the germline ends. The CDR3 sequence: CASSSRVPADTQYF. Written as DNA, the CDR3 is TGTGCCAGCAGTTCACGGGTTCCGGCAGATACGCAGTATTTT.

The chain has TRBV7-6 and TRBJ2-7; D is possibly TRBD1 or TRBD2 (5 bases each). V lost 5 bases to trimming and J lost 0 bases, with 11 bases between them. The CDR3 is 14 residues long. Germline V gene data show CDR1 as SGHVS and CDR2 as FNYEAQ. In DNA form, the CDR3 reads TGTGCCAGCAGCACGGGGACGGTCTCCTACGAGCAGTACTTC. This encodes CASSTGTVSYEQYF.

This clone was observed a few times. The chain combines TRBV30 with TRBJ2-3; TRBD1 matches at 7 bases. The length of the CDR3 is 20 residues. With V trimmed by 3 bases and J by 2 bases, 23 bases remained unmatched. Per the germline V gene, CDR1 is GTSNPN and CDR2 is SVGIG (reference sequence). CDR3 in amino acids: CAWSRGYGVLTGGHTDTQYF. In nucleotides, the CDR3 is TGTGCCTGGAGCAGGGGGTACGGGGTTCTTACTGGAGGACACACAGATACGCAGTATTTT.

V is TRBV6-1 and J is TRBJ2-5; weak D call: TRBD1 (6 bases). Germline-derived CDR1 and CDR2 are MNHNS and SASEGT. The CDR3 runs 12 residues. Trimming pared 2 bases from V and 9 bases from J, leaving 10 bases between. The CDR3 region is CASSELWGPQYF. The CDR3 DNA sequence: TGTGCCAGCAGTGAACTGTGGGGGCCCCAGTACTTC.

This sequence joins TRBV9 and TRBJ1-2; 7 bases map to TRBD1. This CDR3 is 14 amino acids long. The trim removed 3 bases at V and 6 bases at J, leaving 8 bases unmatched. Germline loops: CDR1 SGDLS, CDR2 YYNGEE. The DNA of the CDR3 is TGTGCCAGCAGCGCCCTACAGGGGCTCGATGGCTACACCTTC. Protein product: CASSALQGLDGYTF.

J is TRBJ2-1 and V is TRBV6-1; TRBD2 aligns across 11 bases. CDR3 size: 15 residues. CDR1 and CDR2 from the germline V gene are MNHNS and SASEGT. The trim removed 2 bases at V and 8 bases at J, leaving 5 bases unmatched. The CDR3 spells CASSEIAGGPYEQFF. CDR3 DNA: TGTGCCAGCAGTGAAATAGCGGGGGGGCCCTATGAGCAGTTCTTC.

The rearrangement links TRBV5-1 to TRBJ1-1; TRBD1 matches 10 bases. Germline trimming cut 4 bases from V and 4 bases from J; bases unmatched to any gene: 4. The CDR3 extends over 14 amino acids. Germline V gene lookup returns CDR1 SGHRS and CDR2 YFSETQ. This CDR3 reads CASSRQGAITEAFF. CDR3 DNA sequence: TGCGCCAGCAGCCGACAGGGGGCGATCACTGAAGCTTTCTTT.

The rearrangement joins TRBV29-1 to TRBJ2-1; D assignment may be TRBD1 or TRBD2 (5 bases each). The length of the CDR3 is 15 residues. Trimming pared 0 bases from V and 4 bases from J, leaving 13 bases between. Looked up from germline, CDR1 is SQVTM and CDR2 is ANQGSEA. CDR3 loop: CSVEDEEGWYNEQFF. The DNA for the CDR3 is TGCAGCGTTGAAGATGAAGAGGGGTGGTACAATGAGCAGTTCTTC.

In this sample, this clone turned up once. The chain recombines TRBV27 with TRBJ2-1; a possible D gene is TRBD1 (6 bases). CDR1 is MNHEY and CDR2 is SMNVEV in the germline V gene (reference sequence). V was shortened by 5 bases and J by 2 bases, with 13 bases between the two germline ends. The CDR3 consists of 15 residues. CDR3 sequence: CASSHRDTPYNEQFF. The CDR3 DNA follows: TGTGCCAGCAGTCACCGGGACACCCCCTACAATGAGCAGTTCTTC.

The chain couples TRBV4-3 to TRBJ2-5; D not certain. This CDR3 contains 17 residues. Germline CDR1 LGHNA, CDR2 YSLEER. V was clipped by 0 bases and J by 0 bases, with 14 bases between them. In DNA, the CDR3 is TGCGCCAGCAGCCAAGACCATGGTTCACTGTACCAAGAGACCCAGTACTTC. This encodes CASSQDHGSLYQETQYF.

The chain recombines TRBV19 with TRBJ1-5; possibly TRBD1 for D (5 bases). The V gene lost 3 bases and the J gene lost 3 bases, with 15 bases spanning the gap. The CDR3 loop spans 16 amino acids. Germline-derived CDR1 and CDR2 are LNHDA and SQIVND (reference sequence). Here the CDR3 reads CASSIGQGLINQPQHF. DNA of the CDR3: TGTGCCAGTAGTATCGGGCAGGGCCTCATCAATCAGCCCCAGCATTTT.

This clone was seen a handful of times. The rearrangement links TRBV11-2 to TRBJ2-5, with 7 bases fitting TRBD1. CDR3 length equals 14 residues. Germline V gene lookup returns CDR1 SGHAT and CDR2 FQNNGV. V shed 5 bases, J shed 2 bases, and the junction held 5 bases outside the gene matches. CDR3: CASSPPTGQETQYF. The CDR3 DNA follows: TGTGCCAGCAGCCCGCCGACAGGGCAAGAGACCCAGTACTTC. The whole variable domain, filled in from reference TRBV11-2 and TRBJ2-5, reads EAGVAQSPRYKIIEKRQSVAFWCNPISGHATLYWYQQILGQGPKLLIQFQNNGVVDDSQLPKDRFSAERLKGVDSTLKIQPAKLEDSAVYLCASSPPTGQETQYFGPGTRLLVL.

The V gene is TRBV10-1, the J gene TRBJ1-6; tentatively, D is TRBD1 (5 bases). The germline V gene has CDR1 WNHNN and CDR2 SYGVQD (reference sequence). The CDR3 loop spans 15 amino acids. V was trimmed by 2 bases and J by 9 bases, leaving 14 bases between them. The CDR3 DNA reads TGCGCCAGCAGTGAGGGGACCGTCACGGGTTCACCCCTCCACTTT. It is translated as CASSEGTVTGSPLHF.

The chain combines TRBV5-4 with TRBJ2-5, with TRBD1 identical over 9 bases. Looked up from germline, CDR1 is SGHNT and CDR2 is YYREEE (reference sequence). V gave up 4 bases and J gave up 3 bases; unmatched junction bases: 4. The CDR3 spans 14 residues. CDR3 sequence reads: CASSPDRGKETQYF. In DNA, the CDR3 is TGTGCCAGCAGCCCGGACAGGGGAAAAGAGACCCAGTACTTC.

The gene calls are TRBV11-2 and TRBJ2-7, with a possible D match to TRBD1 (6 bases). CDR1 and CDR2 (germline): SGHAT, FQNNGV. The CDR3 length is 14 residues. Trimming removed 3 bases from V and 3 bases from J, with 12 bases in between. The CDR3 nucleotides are TGTGCCAGCAGCTTTTCCCCAGGGGACTACGAGCAGTACTTC. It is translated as CASSFSPGDYEQYF.

The CDR3 DNA sequence: TGTGCCAGCAGCGTGGCGGGACTCGGCTACACCTTC. It specifies CASSVAGLGYTF. The J gene is TRBJ1-2, the V gene TRBV9, with D perhaps matching TRBD1 (5 bases). This CDR3 region has 12 residues. Germline CDR1 is SGDLS and CDR2 is YYNGEE. Between the trimmed V and J ends, which lost 2 bases and 8 bases, there was a span of 10 bases. Full variable domain (remainder filled in from reference TRBV9 and TRBJ1-2): DSGVTQTPKHLITATGQRVTLRCSPRSGDLSVYWYQQSLDQGLQFLIQYYNGEERAKGNILERFSAQQFPDLHSELNLSSLELGDSALYFCASSVAGLGYTFGSGTRLTVV.

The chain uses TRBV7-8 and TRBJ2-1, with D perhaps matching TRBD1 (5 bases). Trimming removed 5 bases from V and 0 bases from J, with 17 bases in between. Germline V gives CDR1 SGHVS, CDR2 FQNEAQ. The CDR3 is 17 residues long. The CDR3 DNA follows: TGTGCCAGCAGCCAAAACGGTGGGGCACGCTCCTACAATGAGCAGTTCTTC. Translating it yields CASSQNGGARSYNEQFF.

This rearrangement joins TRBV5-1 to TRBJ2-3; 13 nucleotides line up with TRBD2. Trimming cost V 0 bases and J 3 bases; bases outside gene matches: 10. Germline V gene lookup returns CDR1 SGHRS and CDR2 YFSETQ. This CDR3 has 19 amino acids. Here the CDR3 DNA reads TGCGCCAGCAGCTTGGCCCAAACTAGCGGGGGGGCCGGGACAGATACGCAGTATTTT. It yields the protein CASSLAQTSGGAGTDTQYF.

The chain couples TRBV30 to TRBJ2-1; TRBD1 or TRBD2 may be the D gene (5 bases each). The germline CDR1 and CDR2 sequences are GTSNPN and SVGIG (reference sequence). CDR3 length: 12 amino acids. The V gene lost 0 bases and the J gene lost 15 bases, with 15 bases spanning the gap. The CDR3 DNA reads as TGTGCCTGGAGTGTGAGGGGTGGCCATAGGTTCTTC. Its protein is CAWSVRGGHRFF.

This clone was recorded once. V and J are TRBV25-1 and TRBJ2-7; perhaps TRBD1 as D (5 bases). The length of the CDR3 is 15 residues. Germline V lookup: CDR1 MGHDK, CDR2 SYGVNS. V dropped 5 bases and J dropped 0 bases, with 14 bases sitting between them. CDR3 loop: CASSSTALSSYEQYF. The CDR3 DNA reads TGTGCCAGCAGTTCGACAGCCCTGAGCTCCTACGAGCAGTACTTC.

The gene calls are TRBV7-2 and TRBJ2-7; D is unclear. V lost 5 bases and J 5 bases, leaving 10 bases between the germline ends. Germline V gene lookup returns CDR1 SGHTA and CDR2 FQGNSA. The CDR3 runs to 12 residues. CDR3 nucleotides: TGTGCCAGCAGCCGCGGCAGAGACGAGCAGTACTTC. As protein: CASSRGRDEQYF. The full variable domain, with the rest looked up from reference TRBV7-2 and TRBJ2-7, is GAGVSQSPSNKVTEKGKDVELRCDPISGHTALYWYRQSLGQGLEFLIYFQGNSAPDKSGLPSDRFSAERTGGSVSTLTIQRTQQEDSAVYLCASSRGRDEQYFGPGTRLTVT.

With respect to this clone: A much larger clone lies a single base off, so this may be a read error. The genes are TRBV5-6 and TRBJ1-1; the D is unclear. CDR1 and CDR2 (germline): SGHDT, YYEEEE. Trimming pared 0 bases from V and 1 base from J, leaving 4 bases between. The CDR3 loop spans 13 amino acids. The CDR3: CASSLAGNTEAFF. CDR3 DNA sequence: TGTGCCAGCAGCTTGGCAGGGAACACTGAAGCTTTCTTT.

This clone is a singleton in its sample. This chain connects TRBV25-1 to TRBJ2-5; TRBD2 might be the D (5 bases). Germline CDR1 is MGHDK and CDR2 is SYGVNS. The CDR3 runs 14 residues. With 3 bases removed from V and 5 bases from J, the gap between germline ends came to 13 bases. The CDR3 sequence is CASSDPTGWETQYF. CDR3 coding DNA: TGTGCCAGCAGTGACCCCACGGGATGGGAGACCCAGTACTTC.

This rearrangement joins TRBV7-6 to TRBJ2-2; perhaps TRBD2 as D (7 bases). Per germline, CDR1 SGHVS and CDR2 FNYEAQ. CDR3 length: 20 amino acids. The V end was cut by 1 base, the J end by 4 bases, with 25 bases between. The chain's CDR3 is CASSLVPHLAGAGSTGELFF. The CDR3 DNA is TGTGCCAGCAGCTTAGTCCCCCATTTGGCGGGGGCCGGAAGCACCGGGGAGCTGTTTTTT.

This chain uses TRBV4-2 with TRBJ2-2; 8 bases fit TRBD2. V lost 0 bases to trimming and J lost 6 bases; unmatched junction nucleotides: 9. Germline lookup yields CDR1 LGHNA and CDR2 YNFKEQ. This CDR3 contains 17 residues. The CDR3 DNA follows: TGTGCCAGCAGCCAAGATAGAAGCGGGGGCTGGGCCGGGGAGCTGTTTTTT. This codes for CASSQDRSGGWAGELFF.

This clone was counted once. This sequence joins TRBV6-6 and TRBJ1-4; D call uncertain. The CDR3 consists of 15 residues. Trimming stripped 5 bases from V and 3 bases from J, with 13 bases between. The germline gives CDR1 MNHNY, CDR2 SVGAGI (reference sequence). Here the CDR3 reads CASSAEGGSNEKLFF. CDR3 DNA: TGTGCCAGCAGTGCCGAGGGTGGGTCTAATGAAAAACTGTTTTTT.